This TCR beta chain emerged from a study of blood T cells in healthy people across ages. Study background: T cells yielded about one barcoded beta molecule per two cells through template switching.

V was cut by 5 bases and J by 0 bases, with 32 bases left in between. Germline V lookup: CDR1 DFQATT, CDR2 SNEGSKA (reference sequence). This CDR3 has 21 amino acids. A sample-barcoded 5' primer and a J-beta primer mix were used in a second PCR of about 7 to 11 cycles. A single record per CDR3 protein comes from TCRdb applying MiXCR to the 5' RACE reads. The data contain about 1 million distinct CDR3 sequences, over 35% of them singletons. This clonotype has just one count. Its antigen is unidentified. Points from the study as a whole: When set beside aged donors, long-lived donors presented more naive CD4+ cells and higher diversity. Naive and antigen-experienced cells were not separated, limiting conclusive comparison. CMV infection status of these donors was not known.

The sequencing sample was made of blood. V usage is TRBV20-1 and J usage is TRBJ2-1; D is perhaps TRBD1 (7 bases). This clonotype was sampled from a woman aged 55-70 years in good health. This CDR3 reads CSAPGVNRGEERLYSYNEQFF. The DNA of the CDR3 is TGCAGTGCTCCGGGGGTTAACAGGGGAGAGGAAAGGCTTTACTCCTACAATGAGCAGTTCTTC.